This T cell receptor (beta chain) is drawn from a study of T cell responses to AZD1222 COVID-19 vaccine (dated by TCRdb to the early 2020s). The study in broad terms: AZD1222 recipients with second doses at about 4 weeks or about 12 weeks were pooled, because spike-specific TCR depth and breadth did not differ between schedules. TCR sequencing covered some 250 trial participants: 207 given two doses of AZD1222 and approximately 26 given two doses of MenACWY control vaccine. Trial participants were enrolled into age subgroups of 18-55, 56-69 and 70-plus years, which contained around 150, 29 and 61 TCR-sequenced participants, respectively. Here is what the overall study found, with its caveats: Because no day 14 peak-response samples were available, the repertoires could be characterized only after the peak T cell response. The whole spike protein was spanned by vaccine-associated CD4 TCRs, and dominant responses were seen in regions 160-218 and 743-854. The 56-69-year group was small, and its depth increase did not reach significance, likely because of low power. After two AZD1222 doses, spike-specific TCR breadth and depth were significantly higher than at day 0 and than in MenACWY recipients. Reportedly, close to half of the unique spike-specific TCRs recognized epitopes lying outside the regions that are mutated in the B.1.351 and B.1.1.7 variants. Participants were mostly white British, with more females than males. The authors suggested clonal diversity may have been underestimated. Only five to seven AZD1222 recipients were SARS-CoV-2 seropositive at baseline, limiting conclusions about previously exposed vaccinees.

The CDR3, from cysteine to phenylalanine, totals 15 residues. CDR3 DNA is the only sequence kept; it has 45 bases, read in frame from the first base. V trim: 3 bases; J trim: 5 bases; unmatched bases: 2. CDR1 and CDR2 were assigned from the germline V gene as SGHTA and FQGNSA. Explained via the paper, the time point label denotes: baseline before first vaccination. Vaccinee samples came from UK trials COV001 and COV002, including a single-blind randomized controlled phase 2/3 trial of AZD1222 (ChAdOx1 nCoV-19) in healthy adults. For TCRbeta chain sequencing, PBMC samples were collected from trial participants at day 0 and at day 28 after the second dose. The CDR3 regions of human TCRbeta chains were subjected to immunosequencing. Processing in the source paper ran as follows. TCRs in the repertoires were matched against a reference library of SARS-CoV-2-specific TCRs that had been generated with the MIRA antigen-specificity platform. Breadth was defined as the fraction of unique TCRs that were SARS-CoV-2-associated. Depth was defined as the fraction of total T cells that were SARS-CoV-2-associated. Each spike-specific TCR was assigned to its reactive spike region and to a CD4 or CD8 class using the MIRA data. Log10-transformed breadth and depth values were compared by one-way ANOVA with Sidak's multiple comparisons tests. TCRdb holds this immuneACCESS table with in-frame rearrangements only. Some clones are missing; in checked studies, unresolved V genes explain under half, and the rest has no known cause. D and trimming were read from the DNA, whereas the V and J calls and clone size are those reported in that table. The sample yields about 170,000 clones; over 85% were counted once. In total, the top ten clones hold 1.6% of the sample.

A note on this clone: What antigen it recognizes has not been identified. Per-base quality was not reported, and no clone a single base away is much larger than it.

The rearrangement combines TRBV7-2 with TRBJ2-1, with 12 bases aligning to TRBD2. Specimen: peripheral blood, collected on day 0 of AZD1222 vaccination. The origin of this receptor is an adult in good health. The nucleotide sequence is TGTGCCAGCAGCTTCCGACTAGCGGGAGACAATGAGCAGTTCTTC. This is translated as CASSFRLAGDNEQFF.